This is a list of T cell receptor beta chains from one sample in a study of cytomegalovirus exposure and HLA in healthy donors. Assay: immunoSEQ multiplex PCR; the TCRdb copy retains only in-frame clones and omits some. The sample shows 75,000 to 95,000 clones, 70% to 90% of them seen only once. The sample was PBMCs. The receptors come from a young man in good health and CMV-seronegative. CDR3s include the opening cysteine and the closing phenylalanine or tryptophan. D genes are given only for firm matches. Not every row has a clone size; where given, it reads once, few, many or a size class.

V gene: TRBV7-9
J gene: TRBJ2-7
D gene: TRBD2
CDR3 length: 14
clone size: .
CDR3 DNA: TGTTCCAGCAGCTTGCCTAGCGGTCCCTACGAGCAGTACTTC
CDR3 protein: CSSSLPSGPYEQYF

V gene: TRBV28
J gene: TRBJ2-7
D gene: TRBD2
CDR3 length: 14
clone size: .
CDR3 DNA: TGTGCCAGCAGTTTCAGCGGGACCTCCTACGAGCAGTACTTC
CDR3 protein: CASSFSGTSYEQYF

V gene: TRBV6-5
J gene: TRBJ2-1
D gene: .
CDR3 length: 15
clone size: .
CDR3 DNA: TGTGCCAGCAGTTACTATCTTAGTGGAGACAATGAGCAGTTCTTC
CDR3 protein: CASSYYLSGDNEQFF

V gene: TRBV7-9
J gene: TRBJ1-6
D gene: .
CDR3 length: 14
clone size: .
CDR3 DNA: TGTGCCAGCAGCTTAACGCAGGGTCAATCACCCCTCCACTTT
CDR3 protein: CASSLTQGQSPLHF

V gene: TRBV6-5
J gene: TRBJ1-1
D gene: .
CDR3 length: 15
clone size: .
CDR3 DNA: TGTGCCAGCAGTTACTCTCCACAGGGGAACACTGAAGCTTTCTTT
CDR3 protein: CASSYSPQGNTEAFF

V gene: TRBV6-5
J gene: TRBJ2-7
D gene: TRBD2
CDR3 length: 14
clone size: .
CDR3 DNA: TGTGCCAGCGTGAAAGCGGGAGTTCCCTACGAGCAGTACTTC
CDR3 protein: CASVKAGVPYEQYF

V gene: TRBV7-9
J gene: TRBJ2-3
D gene: .
CDR3 length: 15
clone size: once
CDR3 DNA: TGTTCCAGCAGCCTAAGGCCTAGCGGCACAGATACGCAGTATTTT
CDR3 protein: CSSSLRPSGTDTQYF

V gene: TRBV28
J gene: TRBJ2-5
D gene: TRBD1
CDR3 length: 15
clone size: .
CDR3 DNA: TGTGCCAGCAGTTTAATAGGACAGGGATTCGAGACCCAGTACTTC
CDR3 protein: CASSLIGQGFETQYF

V gene: TRBV30
J gene: TRBJ1-2
D gene: TRBD1
CDR3 length: 13
clone size: .
CDR3 DNA: TGTGCCTGGCACAGGGGGCGCGCCTATGGCTACACCTTC
CDR3 protein: CAWHRGRAYGYTF

V gene: TRBV11-3
J gene: TRBJ2-6
D gene: .
CDR3 length: 16
clone size: few
CDR3 DNA: TGTGCCAGCAGCTACGGAGGGTCCTCTGGGGCCAACGTCCTGACTTTC
CDR3 protein: CASSYGGSSGANVLTF

V gene: TRBV19
J gene: TRBJ2-1
D gene: .
CDR3 length: 13
clone size: .
CDR3 DNA: TGTGCCAGTATCGGGATCGGATACAATGAGCAGTTCTTC
CDR3 protein: CASIGIGYNEQFF

V gene: TRBV4-3
J gene: TRBJ1-2
D gene: .
CDR3 length: 14
clone size: .
CDR3 DNA: TGCGCCAGCAGCCAATTCCGACAGGCCTATGGCTACACCTTC
CDR3 protein: CASSQFRQAYGYTF

V gene: TRBV6-1
J gene: TRBJ2-7
D gene: TRBD2
CDR3 length: 14
clone size: .
CDR3 DNA: TGTGCCAGCAGGGAGACTAGCGGGGACTACGAGCAGTACTTC
CDR3 protein: CASRETSGDYEQYF

V gene: TRBV5-1
J gene: TRBJ2-7
D gene: .
CDR3 length: 14
clone size: .
CDR3 DNA: TGCGCCAGCAGCTTGATTCAGGGATCCTACGAGCAGTACTTC
CDR3 protein: CASSLIQGSYEQYF

V gene: TRBV5-4
J gene: TRBJ2-5
D gene: TRBD2
CDR3 length: 17
clone size: once
CDR3 DNA: TGTGCCAGCAGCCTGCTGTCGCTAGCGGGAGGTCGGGAGACCCAGTACTTC
CDR3 protein: CASSLLSLAGGRETQYF

V gene: TRBV7-9
J gene: TRBJ2-3
D gene: TRBD2
CDR3 length: 15
clone size: .
CDR3 DNA: TGTGCCAGCAGCTTTCGCGGGAGGGGCACAGATACGCAGTATTTT
CDR3 protein: CASSFRGRGTDTQYF

V gene: TRBV28
J gene: TRBJ1-3
D gene: TRBD1
CDR3 length: 15
clone size: .
CDR3 DNA: TGTGCCAGCAGTTTAAGGGACAGGGCGACCGGGGCCATATATTTT
CDR3 protein: CASSLRDRATGAIYF

V gene: TRBV5-4
J gene: TRBJ1-2
D gene: .
CDR3 length: 15
clone size: .
CDR3 DNA: TGTGCCAGCAGCGGAACGAGGGGGGGTACCGATGGCTACACCTTC
CDR3 protein: CASSGTRGGTDGYTF

V gene: TRBV6-5
J gene: TRBJ2-1
D gene: .
CDR3 length: 13
clone size: .
CDR3 DNA: TGTGCCAGCAGAGCGGGCCGTTACAATGAGCAGTTCTTC
CDR3 protein: CASRAGRYNEQFF

V gene: TRBV4-2
J gene: TRBJ1-1
D gene: .
CDR3 length: 14
clone size: once
CDR3 DNA: TGTGCCAGCAGCCAAGAGGGCTTGAACACTGAAGCTTTCTTT
CDR3 protein: CASSQEGLNTEAFF

V gene: TRBV2
J gene: TRBJ1-1
D gene: TRBD1
CDR3 length: 13
clone size: once
CDR3 DNA: TGTGCCAGCCGACAGGGCATGAACACTGAAGCTTTCTTT
CDR3 protein: CASRQGMNTEAFF

V gene: TRBV15
J gene: TRBJ2-4
D gene: .
CDR3 length: 11
clone size: .
CDR3 DNA: TGTGCCACCAGGTTACGCGACATTCAGTACTTC
CDR3 protein: CATRLRDIQYF

V gene: TRBV2
J gene: TRBJ2-1
D gene: TRBD2
CDR3 length: 15
clone size: .
CDR3 DNA: TGTGCCAGCAGTGACGTGGGTAGCGGGCTAAATGAGCAGTTCTTC
CDR3 protein: CASSDVGSGLNEQFF

V gene: TRBV7-8
J gene: TRBJ2-1
D gene: .
CDR3 length: 12
clone size: .
CDR3 DNA: TGTGCCAGCAGTCAGTGGGGCAGGGAGGAGTTCTTC
CDR3 protein: CASSQWGREEFF

V gene: TRBV9
J gene: TRBJ1-6
D gene: .
CDR3 length: 15
clone size: .
CDR3 DNA: TGTGCCAGCAGCCCTCGGATACAGCTCGATTCACCCCTCCACTTT
CDR3 protein: CASSPRIQLDSPLHF

V gene: TRBV19
J gene: TRBJ1-3
D gene: .
CDR3 length: 17
clone size: .
CDR3 DNA: TGTGCCAGTAGCAGCCTTAACAGGGAGATGTCTGGAAACACCATATATTTT
CDR3 protein: CASSSLNREMSGNTIYF

V gene: TRBV9
J gene: TRBJ1-2
D gene: .
CDR3 length: 15
clone size: .
CDR3 DNA: TGTGCCAGCAGCCCCGGATACGGAGCCCCCCGGGATCCCACCTTC
CDR3 protein: CASSPGYGAPRDPTF

V gene: TRBV7-9
J gene: TRBJ2-5
D gene: TRBD2
CDR3 length: 16
clone size: .
CDR3 DNA: TGTGCCAGCAGCCCGGAAACAGTAGCGGGACAAGAGACCCAGTACTTC
CDR3 protein: CASSPETVAGQETQYF

V gene: TRBV18
J gene: TRBJ2-7
D gene: .
CDR3 length: 14
clone size: .
CDR3 DNA: TGTGCCAGCTCACCCTGGGGCCCCTCCTACGAGCAGTACTTC
CDR3 protein: CASSPWGPSYEQYF

V gene: TRBV9
J gene: TRBJ2-7
D gene: .
CDR3 length: 12
clone size: .
CDR3 DNA: TGTGCCAGCCAGGGGACCACCTACGAGCAGTACTTC
CDR3 protein: CASQGTTYEQYF

V gene: TRBV4-2
J gene: TRBJ2-1
D gene: TRBD2
CDR3 length: 18
clone size: .
CDR3 DNA: TGTGCCAGCAGCCAACGGGGACTAGCGGAAAGCTCCTACAATGAGCAGTTCTTC
CDR3 protein: CASSQRGLAESSYNEQFF

V gene: TRBV18
J gene: TRBJ2-3
D gene: .
CDR3 length: 15
clone size: .
CDR3 DNA: TGTGCCAGCTCACCCTTACAGGGATACACAGATACGCAGTATTTT
CDR3 protein: CASSPLQGYTDTQYF

V gene: TRBV7-8
J gene: TRBJ1-5
D gene: TRBD1
CDR3 length: 17
clone size: .
CDR3 DNA: TGTGCCAGCAGCTTAGGTAACAGGGGGCAAGGAAATCAGCCCCAGCATTTT
CDR3 protein: CASSLGNRGQGNQPQHF

V gene: TRBV11-1
J gene: TRBJ1-1
D gene: .
CDR3 length: 16
clone size: .
CDR3 DNA: TGTGCCAGCGCCGTGGAGTCGGGTTTACGGGGCACTGAAGCTTTCTTT
CDR3 protein: CASAVESGLRGTEAFF

V gene: TRBV15
J gene: TRBJ1-1
D gene: .
CDR3 length: 17
clone size: .
CDR3 DNA: TGTGCCACCAGCGGAAGGAGGACTGCCTGGGCCTTCACTGAAGCTTTCTTT
CDR3 protein: CATSGRRTAWAFTEAFF

V gene: TRBV7-9
J gene: TRBJ2-4
D gene: TRBD1
CDR3 length: 14
clone size: .
CDR3 DNA: TGTGCCAGCAGCCCGAGGCGACAGGGGAACATTCAGTACTTC
CDR3 protein: CASSPRRQGNIQYF

V gene: TRBV10-3
J gene: TRBJ2-7
D gene: .
CDR3 length: 14
clone size: .
CDR3 DNA: TGTGCCATCAGTGACTTTGGACAGCCCTACGAGCAGTACTTC
CDR3 protein: CAISDFGQPYEQYF

V gene: TRBV6-5
J gene: TRBJ2-1
D gene: TRBD2
CDR3 length: 14
clone size: .
CDR3 DNA: TGTGCCAGTCGAGCGGGAGGGCCGTACAATGAGCAGTTCTTC
CDR3 protein: CASRAGGPYNEQFF

V gene: TRBV6-4
J gene: TRBJ2-3
D gene: TRBD2
CDR3 length: 17
clone size: .
CDR3 DNA: TGTGCCAGCAGTGAGGAGCGGGAGGTGCCTAGCACAGATACGCAGTATTTT
CDR3 protein: CASSEEREVPSTDTQYF

V gene: TRBV7-2
J gene: TRBJ2-5
D gene: TRBD2
CDR3 length: 17
clone size: .
CDR3 DNA: TGTGCCAGCAGCCTCCGGACTAGCGGGATTCTACAAGAGACCCAGTACTTC
CDR3 protein: CASSLRTSGILQETQYF

V gene: TRBV10-3
J gene: TRBJ2-7
D gene: .
CDR3 length: 13
clone size: .
CDR3 DNA: TGTGCCATCAGTGAGAGGGGGGGATACGAGCAGTACTTC
CDR3 protein: CAISERGGYEQYF

V gene: TRBV5-6
J gene: TRBJ2-3
D gene: .
CDR3 length: 12
clone size: .
CDR3 DNA: TGTGCCAGCAGCTTGGGTACGGGTACGCAGTATTTT
CDR3 protein: CASSLGTGTQYF

V gene: TRBV5-1
J gene: TRBJ1-3
D gene: .
CDR3 length: 16
clone size: once
CDR3 DNA: TGCGCCAGCAGCTTTGGAGATAGGACAAAGAGAGACACCATATATTTT
CDR3 protein: CASSFGDRTKRDTIYF

V gene: TRBV6-1
J gene: TRBJ2-7
D gene: TRBD1
CDR3 length: 14
clone size: .
CDR3 DNA: TGTGCCAGCAGTCCCGACAGGGCCCACTACGAGCAGTACTTC
CDR3 protein: CASSPDRAHYEQYF

V gene: TRBV28
J gene: TRBJ2-6
D gene: TRBD1
CDR3 length: 15
clone size: once
CDR3 DNA: TGTGCCAGCAGTTTGACAGGGTCTGGGGCCAACGTCCTGACTTTC
CDR3 protein: CASSLTGSGANVLTF

V gene: TRBV5-5
J gene: TRBJ1-2
D gene: .
CDR3 length: 16
clone size: once
CDR3 DNA: TGTGCCAGCAGCGGTGGCACAGGACGTCTTAACTATGGCTACACCTTC
CDR3 protein: CASSGGTGRLNYGYTF

V gene: TRBV13
J gene: TRBJ2-7
D gene: .
CDR3 length: 15
clone size: .
CDR3 DNA: TGTGCCAGCAGCTTAGGGATCAGTGGTTCCTACGAGCAGTACTTC
CDR3 protein: CASSLGISGSYEQYF

V gene: TRBV19
J gene: TRBJ2-7
D gene: TRBD1
CDR3 length: 16
clone size: once
CDR3 DNA: TGTGCCAGTAGTCCCCGATACAGGGGTGATACCTACGAGCAGTACTTC
CDR3 protein: CASSPRYRGDTYEQYF

V gene: TRBV15
J gene: TRBJ2-1
D gene: TRBD2
CDR3 length: 15
clone size: medium-sized
CDR3 DNA: TGTGCCACCAGCAGAGATAGCGGGAGCTACAATGAGCAGTTCTTC
CDR3 protein: CATSRDSGSYNEQFF

V gene: TRBV7-3
J gene: TRBJ2-5
D gene: .
CDR3 length: 13
clone size: .
CDR3 DNA: TGTGCCAGCAGCTTAACTCTCCAAGAGACCCAGTACTTC
CDR3 protein: CASSLTLQETQYF

V gene: TRBV7-8
J gene: TRBJ1-2
D gene: .
CDR3 length: 15
clone size: .
CDR3 DNA: TGTGCCAGCAGCCTAAACCGGGAGCAACCCTATGGCTACACCTTC
CDR3 protein: CASSLNREQPYGYTF

V gene: TRBV2
J gene: TRBJ2-1
D gene: .
CDR3 length: 15
clone size: .
CDR3 DNA: TGTGCCAGCAGTGAAAGGGCTAGCTCTAGGAATGAGCAGTTCTTC
CDR3 protein: CASSERASSRNEQFF

V gene: TRBV19
J gene: TRBJ1-2
D gene: TRBD1
CDR3 length: 13
clone size: .
CDR3 DNA: TGTGCCAGTAGAGACGGACAGGTGGAAGGCTACACCTTC
CDR3 protein: CASRDGQVEGYTF